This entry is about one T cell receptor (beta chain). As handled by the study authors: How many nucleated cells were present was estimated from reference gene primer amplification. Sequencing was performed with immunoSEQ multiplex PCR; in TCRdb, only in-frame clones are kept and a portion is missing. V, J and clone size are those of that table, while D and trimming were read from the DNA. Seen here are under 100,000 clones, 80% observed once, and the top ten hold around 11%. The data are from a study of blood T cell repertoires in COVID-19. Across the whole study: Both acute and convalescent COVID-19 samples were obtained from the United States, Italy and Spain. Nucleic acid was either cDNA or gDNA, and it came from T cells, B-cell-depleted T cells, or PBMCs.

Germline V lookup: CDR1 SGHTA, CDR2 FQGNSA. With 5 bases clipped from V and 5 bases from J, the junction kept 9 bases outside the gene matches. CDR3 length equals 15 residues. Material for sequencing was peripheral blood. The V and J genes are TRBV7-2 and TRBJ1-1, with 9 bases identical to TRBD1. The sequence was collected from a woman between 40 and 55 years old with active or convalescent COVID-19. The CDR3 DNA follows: TGTGCCAGCAGCACCCGGACAGGGGAATGGACTGAAGCTTTCTTT. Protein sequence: CASSTRTGEWTEAFF.